The clone carrying this T cell receptor beta chain was seen once. The CDR3 has 15 amino acids. Germline assignment: CDR1 SGDLS and CDR2 YYNGEE. V lost 1 base and J lost 5, with 12 bases in between. This sample is part of a study of blood T cell repertoires in COVID-19. Study-wide background: COVID-19 samples collected from the United States, Italy and Spain covered acute and convalescent phases. From T cells, B-cell-depleted T cells, or PBMCs came the material, which was cDNA or gDNA.

Original analysis: Quantification of nucleated cells was approximated via reference gene primer amplification. Assay: immunoSEQ multiplex PCR; the TCRdb copy retains only in-frame clones and omits some. Clone size and V and J calls were adopted from that table, with D and trimming inferred from the DNA. The sample lists approximately 49,000 clones, around nine tenths seen once, with 3.5% to 4.5% in the top ten. The specimen sequenced was peripheral blood. V gene TRBV9 combines with J gene TRBJ2-2; D is ambiguous. The clonotype was recovered from a man aged 45-65 years with acute or convalescent COVID-19. In nucleotides, the CDR3 is TGTGCCAGCAGCGTATTAGCTGTTGGGACCGGGGAGCTGTTTTTT. It yields the protein CASSVLAVGTGELFF.